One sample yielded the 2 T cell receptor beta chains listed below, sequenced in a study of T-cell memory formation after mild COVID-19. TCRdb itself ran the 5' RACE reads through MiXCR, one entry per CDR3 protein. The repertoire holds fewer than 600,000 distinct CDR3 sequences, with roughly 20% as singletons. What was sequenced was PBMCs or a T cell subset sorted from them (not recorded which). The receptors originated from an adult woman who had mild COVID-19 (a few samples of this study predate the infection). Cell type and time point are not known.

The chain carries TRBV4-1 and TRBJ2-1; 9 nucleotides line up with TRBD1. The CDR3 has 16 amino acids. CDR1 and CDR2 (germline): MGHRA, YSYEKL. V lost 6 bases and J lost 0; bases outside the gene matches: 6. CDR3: CASSFGQGPSYNEQFF. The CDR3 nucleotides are TGCGCCAGCAGTTTTGGACAGGGGCCCTCCTACAATGAGCAGTTCTTC.

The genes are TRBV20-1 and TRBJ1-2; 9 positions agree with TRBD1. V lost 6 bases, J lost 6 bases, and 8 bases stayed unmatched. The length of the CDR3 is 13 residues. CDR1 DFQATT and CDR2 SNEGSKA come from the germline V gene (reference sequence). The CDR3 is CSAPGQGRDGYTF. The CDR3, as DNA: TGCAGTGCACCGGGACAGGGAAGGGATGGCTACACCTTC.